These 32 T cell receptor beta chains were all obtained from the same sample, sequenced in a study of CD8+ T cells in alopecia areata. Treatment denoted: oral pan-JAK inhibitor, 5-10 mg twice daily. RNA extraction was followed by reverse transcription into cDNA, which acted as the sequencing template. Sequenced by immunoSEQ multiplex PCR; TCRdb stores in-frame clones only, minus some. The table records over 200,000 clones, about three fifths of them present only once. Sample: CD4+ T cells sorted from blood, taken at week 4, from a patient treated with tofacitinib. All receptors derive from a human donor with alopecia areata.

This rearrangement joins TRBV4-3 to TRBJ1-2; no clear D. The germline CDR1 and CDR2 sequences are LGHNA and YSLEER. Trimming shortened V by 0 bases and J by 4 bases, and 9 bases separated the two germline ends. The CDR3 extends over 14 amino acids. The CDR3 DNA reads TGCGCCAGCAGCCAAGATACGGGCCGCTATGGCTACACCTTC. It translates to CASSQDTGRYGYTF.

This clone was seen a handful of times. The rearrangement links TRBV7-2 to TRBJ2-7; 7 bases line up with TRBD1. Unmatched junction bases numbered 11, after V lost 2 bases and J lost 7 bases. This CDR3 has 15 amino acids. Germline V gene sequence: CDR1 SGHTA, CDR2 FQGNSA. In nucleotides, the CDR3 is TGTGCCAGCAGCTTATTAACAGGGACAGCAGAGGAGCAGTACTTC. This gives the protein CASSLLTGTAEEQYF.

The J gene is TRBJ1-1, the V gene TRBV27; 12 nucleotides align to TRBD1. V lost 5 bases to trimming and J lost 4 bases; unmatched junction nucleotides: 8. Germline V gene lookup returns CDR1 MNHEY and CDR2 SMNVEV (reference sequence). The CDR3 length is 16 residues. DNA of the CDR3: TGTGCCAGCAGTCAGGGACAGGGGGCGCCTTTCACTGAAGCTTTCTTT. Its translation: CASSQGQGAPFTEAFF.

This clone was counted a single time. The gene calls are TRBV11-2 and TRBJ2-1, with D perhaps TRBD1 (6 bases). The germline gives CDR1 SGHAT, CDR2 FQNNGV. The CDR3 is 14 residues long. Trimming shortened V by 2 bases and J by 8 bases, and 13 bases separated the two germline ends. For the CDR3, the DNA is TGTGCCAGCAGCTTATTGGCCAGGGGCGATGAGCAGTTCTTC. This encodes CASSLLARGDEQFF.

The chain employs TRBV5-6 and TRBJ1-1; D remains ambiguous. V shed 4 bases and J shed 5 bases, with 12 bases lying between them. This CDR3 contains 13 residues. In germline, CDR1 is SGHDT, CDR2 YYEEEE. CDR3 region: CASSPDRGTEAFF. Here the CDR3 DNA reads TGTGCCAGCAGCCCCGACCGTGGGACTGAAGCTTTCTTT. The variable domain in full, with the rest retrieved from reference TRBV5-6 and TRBJ1-1, is DAGVTQSPTHLIKTRGQQVTLRCSPKSGHDTVSWYQQALGQGPQFIFQYYEEEERQRGNFPDRFSGHQFPNYSSELNVNALLLGDSALYLCASSPDRGTEAFFGQGTRLTVV.

The chain has TRBV23-1 and TRBJ2-3; D uncertain. TRBV23-1 is given ORF status, its function remaining uncertain. Trimming stripped 4 bases from V and 3 bases from J, with 14 bases between. The CDR3 consists of 15 residues. The CDR3 DNA sequence: TGCGCCAGCAGTCGGCTCAAGGAAGGGACAGATACGCAGTATTTT. It is translated as CASSRLKEGTDTQYF.

The V and J genes are TRBV7-9 and TRBJ1-2; the match to TRBD1 covers 8 bases. The junction had 5 bases not matched to a gene; V was cut back by 4 bases and J by 4 bases. The CDR3 has 14 residues. Germline V gene sequence: CDR1 SEHNR, CDR2 FQNEAQ (reference sequence). DNA for the CDR3: TGTGCCAGCAGCTCACCCGGACAGGGCTATGGCTACACCTTC. Translated, it gives CASSSPGQGYGYTF.

This rearrangement joins TRBV29-1 to TRBJ1-2; D is possibly TRBD1 (6 bases). Trimming took 7 bases from V and 8 from J, leaving 17 bases between them. Germline CDR1 and CDR2: SQVTM and ANQGSEA. The CDR3 covers 12 residues. CDR3 nucleotide sequence: TGCAGCGGGGACACGGGGGGATACGGCTACACCTTC. It translates to CSGDTGGYGYTF.

This sequence joins TRBV9 and TRBJ2-2; no clear D. CDR3 length equals 14 residues. Trimming removed 0 bases from V and 3 bases from J, with 6 bases in between. Germline CDR1 is SGDLS and CDR2 is YYNGEE. The CDR3 region has the DNA TGTGCCAGCAGCGTAGAAGGGCACACCGGGGAGCTGTTTTTT. Its protein is CASSVEGHTGELFF. The full variable domain, its missing parts supplied by reference TRBV9 and TRBJ2-2, is DSGVTQTPKHLITATGQRVTLRCSPRSGDLSVYWYQQSLDQGLQFLIQYYNGEERAKGNILERFSAQQFPDLHSELNLSSLELGDSALYFCASSVEGHTGELFFGEGSRLTVL.

This chain connects TRBV5-1 to TRBJ2-1; 7 bases align to TRBD1. CDR3 length: 15 residues. Per germline, CDR1 SGHRS and CDR2 YFSETQ. The J segment lost 10 bases and the V segment lost 1 base, leaving 11 bases of the junction unmatched. The DNA of the CDR3 is TGCGCCAGCAGCTTGAGGGGGCAAGACTCGAGGGAGCAGTTCTTC. It yields the protein CASSLRGQDSREQFF.

The gene calls are TRBV6-5 and TRBJ2-2; 11 bases map to TRBD1. The junction had 4 bases not matched to a gene; V was cut back by 5 bases and J by 5 bases. The CDR3 runs to 15 residues. Germline loops: CDR1 MNHEY, CDR2 SVGAGI. CDR3 region: CASSRTGGPTGELFF. The DNA for the CDR3 is TGTGCCAGCAGTAGGACAGGGGGCCCGACCGGGGAGCTGTTTTTT.

V is TRBV5-1 and J is TRBJ2-2, with D uncertain. The CDR3 has 14 residues. The ends were cut back, 4 bases at V and 1 base at J, with 8 bases in the middle. Per germline, CDR1 SGHRS and CDR2 YFSETQ. The CDR3 loop is CASSPGWNTGELFF. The CDR3, as DNA: TGCGCCAGCAGCCCGGGCTGGAACACCGGGGAGCTGTTTTTT. Combining the CDR3 with reference TRBV5-1 and TRBJ2-2 gives the whole variable domain KAGVTQTPRYLIKTRGQQVTLSCSPISGHRSVSWYQQTPGQGLQFLFEYFSETQRNKGNFPGRFSGRQFSNSRSEMNVSTLELGDSALYLCASSPGWNTGELFFGEGSRLTVL.

This clone has a handful of counts. The rearrangement joins TRBV10-3 to TRBJ1-5; D is possibly TRBD1 (5 bases). The CDR3 contains 14 residues. The V end lost 5 bases, the J end lost 4 bases, and 12 bases lay between the germline ends. Germline CDR1 ENHRY, CDR2 SYGVKD. The CDR3 nucleotides are TGTGCCATCAGTCAAAATGGGGGTAATCAGCCCCAGCATTTT. It specifies CAISQNGGNQPQHF.

V gene TRBV5-1 combines with J gene TRBJ2-1; 8 nucleotides line up with TRBD1. This CDR3 contains 16 residues. CDR1 and CDR2 (germline): SGHRS, YFSETQ. With V trimmed by 4 bases and J by 6 bases, 12 bases remained unmatched. DNA of the CDR3: TGCGCCAGCAGCCCCGATGGCAGGGGGCCGAGCAATGAGCAGTTCTTC. Amino acids: CASSPDGRGPSNEQFF. Using reference TRBV5-1 and TRBJ2-1 for the parts outside the CDR3, the full variable domain is KAGVTQTPRYLIKTRGQQVTLSCSPISGHRSVSWYQQTPGQGLQFLFEYFSETQRNKGNFPGRFSGRQFSNSRSEMNVSTLELGDSALYLCASSPDGRGPSNEQFFGPGTRLTVL.

V and J are TRBV5-1 and TRBJ1-1; D gene unclear. This CDR3 spans 15 amino acids. Germline V lookup: CDR1 SGHRS, CDR2 YFSETQ. V lost 0 bases and J 3 bases, leaving 12 bases between the germline ends. In DNA, the CDR3 is TGCGCCAGCAGCTTGGTGGGAGGTAAGGACACTGAAGCTTTCTTT. This translates into CASSLVGGKDTEAFF. Full variable domain (remainder filled in from reference TRBV5-1 and TRBJ1-1): KAGVTQTPRYLIKTRGQQVTLSCSPISGHRSVSWYQQTPGQGLQFLFEYFSETQRNKGNFPGRFSGRQFSNSRSEMNVSTLELGDSALYLCASSLVGGKDTEAFFGQGTRLTVV.

The sample holds one count of this clone. This same CDR3 is encoded by further DNA sequences in the sample. The V gene is TRBV5-6, the J gene TRBJ2-5; no reliable D call. Germline V gene sequence: CDR1 SGHDT, CDR2 YYEEEE. V was pared by 0 bases and J by 3 bases, with 3 bases between. This CDR3 has 12 residues. CDR3 in DNA: TGTGCCAGCAGCTTGGGGAAAGAGACCCAGTACTTC. It specifies CASSLGKETQYF.

DNA for the CDR3: TGCGCCAGCAGCTCGGGACCGGAGACAGATACGCAGTATTTT. Protein product: CASSSGPETDTQYF. This chain connects TRBV5-1 to TRBJ2-3; D possibly uses TRBD1 or TRBD2 (5 bases each). This CDR3 spans 14 amino acids. The ends were cut back, 3 bases at V and 3 bases at J, with 11 bases in the middle. The germline gives CDR1 SGHRS, CDR2 YFSETQ.

The chain employs TRBV9 and TRBJ2-4; TRBD1 is a possible D gene (5 bases). This CDR3 is built from 15 residues. Between the trimmed V and J ends, which lost 1 base and 8 bases, there was a span of 16 bases. CDR1 and CDR2 from the germline V gene are SGDLS and YYNGEE. The CDR3 DNA is TGTGCCAGCAGCGTACAGGGATACACCCCGGACATTCAGTACTTC. Encoded protein: CASSVQGYTPDIQYF.

The chain has TRBV5-1 and TRBJ2-6; TRBD1 is a possible D gene (6 bases). Trimming left V 0 bases short and J 0 bases short, with 13 bases between. This CDR3 has 18 residues. The V gene's germline CDR1 is SGHRS and CDR2 YFSETQ. The CDR3 reads CASSLVPTGSSGANVLTF. The CDR3 bases are TGCGCCAGCAGCTTGGTGCCGACAGGAAGCTCTGGGGCCAACGTCCTGACTTTC.

The V and J genes are TRBV11-2 and TRBJ2-2; D perhaps matches TRBD1 (6 bases). The V and J ends lost 9 bases and 9 bases respectively, with 26 bases between them. From germline, CDR1 is SGHAT and CDR2 FQNNGV. CDR3 length: 16 residues. In nucleotides, the CDR3 is TGTGCCAGTACCTGGGGGCAGGGCACTCTCCGACGGGAGCTGTTTTTT. This translates into CASTWGQGTLRRELFF.

V is TRBV29-1 and J is TRBJ2-2, with D perhaps matching TRBD1 (6 bases). V shed 7 bases and J shed 4 bases, with 19 bases lying between them. The CDR3 covers 15 residues. Germline CDR1 SQVTM, CDR2 ANQGSEA. The CDR3 here is CSAQNSGTSTGELFF. The CDR3 coding sequence is TGCAGCGCTCAGAATTCCGGGACAAGCACCGGGGAGCTGTTTTTT.

The chain carries TRBV2 and TRBJ1-5, with D unclear. Per germline, CDR1 SNHLY and CDR2 FYNNEI. The CDR3 is made up of 14 amino acids. The V end lost 3 bases, the J end lost 5 bases, and 11 bases lay between the germline ends. The CDR3 coding sequence is TGTGCCAGCAGTGACTTTGATCGGTATCAGCCCCAGCATTTT. It translates to CASSDFDRYQPQHF.

This clone showed up just once. This sequence joins TRBV6-5 and TRBJ2-4, with 7 positions matching TRBD2. In germline, CDR1 is MNHEY, CDR2 SVGAGI. With V trimmed by 10 bases and J by 5 bases, 11 bases remained unmatched. The CDR3 consists of 14 residues. CDR3 amino acids: CATLGGPGENIQYF. The CDR3 DNA follows: TGTGCCACCCTGGGAGGGCCGGGAGAAAACATTCAGTACTTC.

The V call is TRBV29-1, the J call TRBJ1-5; no reliable D call. V lost 0 bases to trimming and J lost 6 bases, with 9 bases between them. This CDR3 region has 13 residues. Per germline, CDR1 SQVTM and CDR2 ANQGSEA. The CDR3 sequence: CSVEEASGQPQHF. The CDR3 region has the DNA TGCAGCGTTGAAGAAGCCAGTGGTCAGCCCCAGCATTTT.

The chain has TRBV30 and TRBJ1-2; 9 bases map to TRBD1. Trimming took 2 bases from V and 8 from J; bases not matched to a gene: 6. The germline gives CDR1 GTSNPN, CDR2 SVGIG (reference sequence). The CDR3 sequence is 13 residues long. The CDR3 loop is CAWSIGTGNGYTF. The CDR3 DNA follows: TGTGCCTGGAGTATCGGGACAGGGAACGGCTACACCTTC.

The rearrangement uses TRBV5-6 and TRBJ1-4; D remains unclear. The V and J ends lost 4 bases and 8 bases respectively, with 21 bases between them. Germline lookup yields CDR1 SGHDT and CDR2 YYEEEE. The CDR3 loop spans 16 amino acids. CDR3 DNA: TGTGCCAGCAGCACCGGGCCAGCTCATGGTCGGGAAAAACTGTTTTTT. Its protein product is CASSTGPAHGREKLFF.

This clone occurred a few times. The chain combines TRBV7-2 with TRBJ1-6, with 8 bases that match TRBD1. With 5 bases clipped from V and 5 bases from J, the junction kept 5 bases outside the gene matches. Germline lookup yields CDR1 SGHTA and CDR2 FQGNSA. CDR3 length: 15 residues. The CDR3 DNA reads TGTGCCAGCAGCCTCCAGACAGGGGATAATTCACCCCTCCACTTT. Its translation is CASSLQTGDNSPLHF.

This clone is a singleton in its sample. The chain recombines TRBV29-1 with TRBJ1-2, with D possibly being TRBD1 (6 bases). Germline CDR1 is SQVTM and CDR2 is ANQGSEA. Trimming pared 0 bases from V and 8 bases from J, leaving 13 bases between. This CDR3 is 13 amino acids long. CDR3 DNA sequence: TGCAGCGTTGAAGATTCGGGCAGGGGAGGCTACACCTTC. Protein sequence: CSVEDSGRGGYTF.

This clone was seen a few times. The CDR3 reads CASSLARENTEAFF. The CDR3 bases are TGTGCCAGCAGCTTAGCAAGGGAGAACACTGAAGCTTTCTTT. The rearrangement uses TRBV11-1 and TRBJ1-1; D is ambiguous. Trimming took off 0 bases at V and 1 base at J, with 6 bases between the two ends. Germline loops: CDR1 SGHAT, CDR2 FQDESV (reference sequence). The CDR3 length is 14 residues.

The chain links TRBV7-9 to TRBJ2-5; maybe TRBD1 (6 bases). CDR1 SEHNR and CDR2 FQNEAQ come from the germline V gene (reference sequence). V shed 3 bases and J shed 5 bases, with 13 bases lying between them. CDR3 length equals 14 residues. The CDR3 region is CASSFGQIEETQYF. CDR3 sequence (DNA): TGTGCCAGCAGCTTTGGACAGATCGAGGAGACCCAGTACTTC.

This chain links TRBV10-3 with TRBJ1-5; 8 bases fit TRBD1. From germline, CDR1 is ENHRY and CDR2 SYGVKD. V was clipped by 6 bases and J by 1 base; unmatched bases: 5. The CDR3 has 15 residues. CDR3 amino acids: CAISPDRASNQPQHF. CDR3 sequence (DNA): TGTGCCATCAGCCCGGACAGGGCCAGCAATCAGCCCCAGCATTTT.

Note on this clone: Other DNA sequences in this specimen translate into the identical CDR3. The chain is built from TRBV9 and TRBJ2-3; no clear D gene. The germline V gene has CDR1 SGDLS and CDR2 YYNGEE. The germline V and J ends were trimmed by 0 bases and 6 bases, with 8 bases remaining between them. The CDR3 extends over 13 amino acids. The chain's CDR3 is CASSVASTDTQYF. The CDR3 nucleotides read TGTGCCAGCAGCGTAGCTAGTACGGATACGCAGTATTTT.